A selection of T cell receptor beta chains follows, all from one sample in a study of T cell changes during pregnancy in multiple sclerosis. Libraries were prepared by immunoSEQ multiplex PCR; TCRdb keeps only in-frame clonotypes and omits some of them. The data hold tens of thousands of clones, with 89% observed a single time. The sample here was peripheral blood, taken in the first trimester of pregnancy. The receptors were sampled from a female donor in good health, enrolled as a control in a pregnancy study. Both conserved end residues are part of each CDR3. D genes are given only for firm matches. Part of the rows lack a size; the others show once, few, many or a class for expanded clones.

>.|TRBJ2-1|TRBD2|TRBV6-5|14
TGTGCCAGCACCGCGACTAGCGGGAGTAGTGAGCAGTTCTTC
CASTATSGSSEQFF
>.|TRBJ1-4|TRBD1|TRBV7-2|15
TGTGCCAGCAGCGCATCCGGGACAGGGCATGAAAAACTGTTTTTT
CASSASGTGHEKLFF
>.|TRBJ2-3|TRBD1|TRBV7-2|19
TGTGCCAGCAGCCTATCCACGGGACAGGGGGCGGGCCTCAGGGATACGCAGTATTTT
CASSLSTGQGAGLRDTQYF
>.|TRBJ2-1|TRBD1|TRBV9|16
TGTGCCAGCAGCGTGAGGGACAGGGGAAGCTACAATGAGCAGTTCTTC
CASSVRDRGSYNEQFF
>.|TRBJ2-3|.|TRBV2|15
TGTGCCAGCAGTGAAGCGGGTAGGGGAACAGATACGCAGTATTTT
CASSEAGRGTDTQYF
>.|TRBJ1-2|TRBD1|TRBV19|16
TGTGCCAGTAGTCTCGCCGGACAGGGCGATATCTATGGCTACACCTTC
CASSLAGQGDIYGYTF
>once|TRBJ2-4|TRBD1|TRBV20-1|11
TGCAGTGCTAGAAAAGGGGGCCCGCAGTACTTC
CSARKGGPQYF
>.|TRBJ2-5|TRBD1|TRBV5-1|16
TGCGCCAGCAGCTTGGCTGGACAGGGAGGAGGGAAGACCCAGTACTTC
CASSLAGQGGGKTQYF
>.|TRBJ1-2|.|TRBV7-8|16
TGTGCCAGCAGCTCACAAACCCAGGGATGGGGCTATGGCTACACCTTC
CASSSQTQGWGYGYTF
>.|TRBJ2-4|.|TRBV7-9|14
TGTGCCAGCAGCGCCGGACAGACCAAAAACATTCAGTACTTC
CASSAGQTKNIQYF
>once|TRBJ2-5|TRBD1|TRBV6-1|14
TGTGCCAGCAGAGAGGACAGGGTTCAAGAGACCCAGTACTTC
CASREDRVQETQYF
>.|TRBJ1-2|TRBD1|TRBV6-1|14
TGTGCCAGCAGAGAAGGGGGCCGGCTATATGGCTACACCTTC
CASREGGRLYGYTF
>.|TRBJ2-4|.|TRBV5-5|20
TGTGCCAGCAGCTTGGCCGAGGGGGCCCCCGGCGGACTAACCAAAAACATTCAGTACTTC
CASSLAEGAPGGLTKNIQYF
>.|TRBJ1-2|.|TRBV6-6|13
TGTGCCAGCAGTCCCGGTACCAACTATGGCTACACCTTC
CASSPGTNYGYTF
>.|TRBJ2-2|TRBD1|TRBV5-1|21
TGCGCCAGCAGCTTGGACAGGGGGCTTCAGGGGAAAGGACCGAACACCGGGGAGCTGTTTTTT
CASSLDRGLQGKGPNTGELFF
>.|TRBJ1-6|TRBD1|TRBV28|16
TGTGCCAGCAGTTTAGACAGGGGGCCTTGGAATTCACCCCTCCACTTT
CASSLDRGPWNSPLHF
>once|TRBJ1-2|.|TRBV21-1|10
TGTGCCAGCAGCCGGAGTGGCTACACCTTC
CASSRSGYTF
>.|TRBJ2-7|TRBD1|TRBV5-1|14
TGCGCCAGCAGCGACCTACAGGGGGCTTTCGAGCAGTACTTC
CASSDLQGAFEQYF
>.|TRBJ2-1|TRBD1|TRBV28|15
TGTGCCAGCAGTTCAGGCGGGACAGGGGGCAATGAGCAGTTCTTC
CASSSGGTGGNEQFF
>.|TRBJ1-1|.|TRBV27|16
TGTGCCAGCAGTTTATGGGCCCATTTGGGCGGGACTGAAGCTTTCTTT
CASSLWAHLGGTEAFF
>few|TRBJ2-7|TRBD1|TRBV7-9|13
TGTGCCACAGGACAGGGGGGAATCTACGAGCAGTACTTC
CATGQGGIYEQYF
>.|TRBJ2-1|TRBD2|TRBV10-3|14
TGTGCCATCAGTGGAGCGGGGGGGCACAATGAGCAGTTCTTC
CAISGAGGHNEQFF
>.|TRBJ1-5|.|TRBV4-1|16
TGCGCCAGCTCCTTTCGTATTAGCGGGTTGGATCAGCCCCAGCATTTT
CASSFRISGLDQPQHF
>.|TRBJ1-2|TRBD1|TRBV19|15
TGTGCCAGTAGGGGGTACCAGGGACAGATATATGGCTACACCTTC
CASRGYQGQIYGYTF